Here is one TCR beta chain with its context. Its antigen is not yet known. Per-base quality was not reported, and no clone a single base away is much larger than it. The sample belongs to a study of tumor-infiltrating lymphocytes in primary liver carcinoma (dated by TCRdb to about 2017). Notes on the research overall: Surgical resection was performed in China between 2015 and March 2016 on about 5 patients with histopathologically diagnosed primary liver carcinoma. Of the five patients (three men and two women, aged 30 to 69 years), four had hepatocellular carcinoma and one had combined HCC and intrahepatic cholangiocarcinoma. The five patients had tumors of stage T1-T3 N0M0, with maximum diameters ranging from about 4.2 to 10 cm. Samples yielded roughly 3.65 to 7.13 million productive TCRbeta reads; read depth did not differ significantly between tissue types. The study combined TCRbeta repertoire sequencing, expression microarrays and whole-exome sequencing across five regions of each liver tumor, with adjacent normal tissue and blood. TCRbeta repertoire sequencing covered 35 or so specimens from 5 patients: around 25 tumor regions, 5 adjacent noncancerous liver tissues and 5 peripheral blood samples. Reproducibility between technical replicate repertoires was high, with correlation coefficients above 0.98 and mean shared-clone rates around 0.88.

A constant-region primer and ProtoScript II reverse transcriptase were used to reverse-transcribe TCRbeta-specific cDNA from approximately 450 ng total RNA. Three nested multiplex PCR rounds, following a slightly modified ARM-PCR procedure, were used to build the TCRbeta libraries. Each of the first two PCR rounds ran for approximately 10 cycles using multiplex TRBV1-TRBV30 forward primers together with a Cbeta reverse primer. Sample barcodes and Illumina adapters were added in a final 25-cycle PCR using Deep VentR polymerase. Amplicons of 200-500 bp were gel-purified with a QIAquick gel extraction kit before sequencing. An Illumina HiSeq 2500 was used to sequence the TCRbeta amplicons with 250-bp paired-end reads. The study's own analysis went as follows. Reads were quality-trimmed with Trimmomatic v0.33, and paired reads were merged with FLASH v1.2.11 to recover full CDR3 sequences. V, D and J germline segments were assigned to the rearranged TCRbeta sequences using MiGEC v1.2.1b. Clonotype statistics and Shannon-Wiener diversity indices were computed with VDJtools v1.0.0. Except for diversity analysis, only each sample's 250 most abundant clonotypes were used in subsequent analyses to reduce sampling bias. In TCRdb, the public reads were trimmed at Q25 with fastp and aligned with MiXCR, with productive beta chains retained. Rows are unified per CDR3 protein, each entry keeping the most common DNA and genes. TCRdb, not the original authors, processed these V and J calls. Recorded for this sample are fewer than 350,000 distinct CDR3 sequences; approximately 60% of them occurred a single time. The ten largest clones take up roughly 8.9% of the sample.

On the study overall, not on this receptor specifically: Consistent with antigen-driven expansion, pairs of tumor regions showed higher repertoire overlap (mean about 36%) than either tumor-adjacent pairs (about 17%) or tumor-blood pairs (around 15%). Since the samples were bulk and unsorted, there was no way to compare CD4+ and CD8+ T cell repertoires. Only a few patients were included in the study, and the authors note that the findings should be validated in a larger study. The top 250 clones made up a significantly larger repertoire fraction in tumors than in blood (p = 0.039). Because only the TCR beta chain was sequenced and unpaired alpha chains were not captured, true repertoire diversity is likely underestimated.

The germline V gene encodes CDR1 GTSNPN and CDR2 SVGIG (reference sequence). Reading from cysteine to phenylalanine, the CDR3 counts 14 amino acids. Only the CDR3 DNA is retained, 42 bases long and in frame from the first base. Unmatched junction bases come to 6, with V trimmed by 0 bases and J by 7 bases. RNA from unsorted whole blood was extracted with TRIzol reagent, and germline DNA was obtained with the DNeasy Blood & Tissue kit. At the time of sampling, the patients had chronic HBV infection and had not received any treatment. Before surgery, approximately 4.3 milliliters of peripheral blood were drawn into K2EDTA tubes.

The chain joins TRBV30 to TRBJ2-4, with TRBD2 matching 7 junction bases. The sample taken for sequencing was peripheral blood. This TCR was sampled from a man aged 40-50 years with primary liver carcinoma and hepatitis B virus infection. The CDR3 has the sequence CAWSVPGSGNIQYF. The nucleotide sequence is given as TGTGCCTGGAGTGTACCGGGTAGCGGGAACATTCAGTACTTC.